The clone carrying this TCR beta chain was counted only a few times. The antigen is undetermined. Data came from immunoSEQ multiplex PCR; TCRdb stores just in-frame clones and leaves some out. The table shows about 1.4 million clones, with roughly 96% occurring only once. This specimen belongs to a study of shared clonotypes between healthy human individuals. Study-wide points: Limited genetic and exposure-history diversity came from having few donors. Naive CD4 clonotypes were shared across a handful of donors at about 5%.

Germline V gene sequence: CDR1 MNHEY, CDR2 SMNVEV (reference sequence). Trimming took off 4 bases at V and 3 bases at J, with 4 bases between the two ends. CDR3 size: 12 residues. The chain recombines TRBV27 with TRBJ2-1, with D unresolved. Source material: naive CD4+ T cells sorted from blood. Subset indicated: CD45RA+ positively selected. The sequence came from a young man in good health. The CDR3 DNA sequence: TGTGCCAGCAGTTCCTACTACAATGAGCAGTTCTTC. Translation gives CASSSYYNEQFF.